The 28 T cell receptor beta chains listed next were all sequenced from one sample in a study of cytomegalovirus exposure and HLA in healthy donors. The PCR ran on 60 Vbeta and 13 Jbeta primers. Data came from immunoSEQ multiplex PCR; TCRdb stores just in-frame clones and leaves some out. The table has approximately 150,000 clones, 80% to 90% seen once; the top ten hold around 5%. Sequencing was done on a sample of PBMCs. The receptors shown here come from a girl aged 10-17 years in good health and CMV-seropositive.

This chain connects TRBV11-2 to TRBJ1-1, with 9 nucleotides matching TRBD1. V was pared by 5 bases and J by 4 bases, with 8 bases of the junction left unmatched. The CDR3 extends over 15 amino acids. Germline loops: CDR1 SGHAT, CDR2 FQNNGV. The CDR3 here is CASSPLTGGFTEAFF. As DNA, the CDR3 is TGTGCCAGCAGCCCCCTAACAGGGGGCTTCACTGAAGCTTTCTTT.

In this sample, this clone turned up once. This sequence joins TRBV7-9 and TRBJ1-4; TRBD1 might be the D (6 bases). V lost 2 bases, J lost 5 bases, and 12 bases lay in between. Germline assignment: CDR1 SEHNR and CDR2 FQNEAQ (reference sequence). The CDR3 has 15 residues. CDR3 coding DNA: TGTGCCAGCAGCTTACACAGGGAAGTCAATGAAAAACTGTTTTTT. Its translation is CASSLHREVNEKLFF.

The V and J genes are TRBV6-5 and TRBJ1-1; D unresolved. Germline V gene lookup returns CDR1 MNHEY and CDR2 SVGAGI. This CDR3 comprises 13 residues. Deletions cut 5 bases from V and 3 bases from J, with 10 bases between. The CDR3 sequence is CASSPTSDTEAFF. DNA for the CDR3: TGTGCCAGCAGTCCTACCTCGGACACTGAAGCTTTCTTT.

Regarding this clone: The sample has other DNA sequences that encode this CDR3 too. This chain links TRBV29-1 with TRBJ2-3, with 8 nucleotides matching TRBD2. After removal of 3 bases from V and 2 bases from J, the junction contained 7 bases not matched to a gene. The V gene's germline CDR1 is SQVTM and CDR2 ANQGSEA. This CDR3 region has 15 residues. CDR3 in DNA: TGCAGCGTTGAGGAGGCGGGGGGCTTCACAGATACGCAGTATTTT. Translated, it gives CSVEEAGGFTDTQYF.

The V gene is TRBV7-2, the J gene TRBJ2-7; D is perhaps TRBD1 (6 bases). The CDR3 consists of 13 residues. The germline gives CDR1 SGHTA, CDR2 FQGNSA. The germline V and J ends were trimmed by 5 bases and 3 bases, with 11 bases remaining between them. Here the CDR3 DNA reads TGTGCCAGCAGCCGACAGGTCGACTACGAGCAGTACTTC. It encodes CASSRQVDYEQYF.

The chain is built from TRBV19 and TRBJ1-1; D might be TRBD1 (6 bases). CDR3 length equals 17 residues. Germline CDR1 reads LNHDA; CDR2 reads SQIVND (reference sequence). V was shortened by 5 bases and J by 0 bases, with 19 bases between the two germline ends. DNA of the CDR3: TGTGCCAGTAGTCACGTACAAGGGGGACGGGTGAACACTGAAGCTTTCTTT. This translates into CASSHVQGGRVNTEAFF.

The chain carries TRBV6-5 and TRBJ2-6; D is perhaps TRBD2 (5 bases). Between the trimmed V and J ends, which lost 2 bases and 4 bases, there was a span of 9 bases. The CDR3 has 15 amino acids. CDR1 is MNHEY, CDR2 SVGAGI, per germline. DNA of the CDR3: TGTGCCAGCAGTTACGCGGACTGGGGGGCCAACGTCCTGACTTTC. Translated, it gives CASSYADWGANVLTF.

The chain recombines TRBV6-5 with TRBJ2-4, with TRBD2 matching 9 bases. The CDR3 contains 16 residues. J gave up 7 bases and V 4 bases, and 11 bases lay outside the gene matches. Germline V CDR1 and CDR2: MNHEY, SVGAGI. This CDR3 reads CASSSQAGGRVNIQYF. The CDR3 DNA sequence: TGTGCCAGCAGTTCCCAAGCGGGGGGCCGGGTGAACATTCAGTACTTC.

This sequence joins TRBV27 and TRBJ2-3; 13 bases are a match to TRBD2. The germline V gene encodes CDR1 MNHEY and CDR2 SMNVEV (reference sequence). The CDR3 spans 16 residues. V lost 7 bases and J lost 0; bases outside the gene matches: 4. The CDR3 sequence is CASTGLAGASTDTQYF. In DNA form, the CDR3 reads TGTGCCAGCACCGGACTAGCGGGGGCTAGCACAGATACGCAGTATTTT.

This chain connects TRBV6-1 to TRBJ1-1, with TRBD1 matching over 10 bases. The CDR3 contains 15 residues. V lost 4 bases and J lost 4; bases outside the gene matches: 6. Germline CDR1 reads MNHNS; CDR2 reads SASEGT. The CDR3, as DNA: TGTGCCAGCAGTGCGGACAGGGGGGCTGGCACTGAAGCTTTCTTT. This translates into CASSADRGAGTEAFF.

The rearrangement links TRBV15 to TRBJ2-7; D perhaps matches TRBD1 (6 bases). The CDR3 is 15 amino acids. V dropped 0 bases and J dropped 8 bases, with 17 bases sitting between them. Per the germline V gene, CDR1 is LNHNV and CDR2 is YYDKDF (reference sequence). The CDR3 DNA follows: TGTGCCACCAGCAGAGAAAGGACAGTAGTTACGAAGCAGTACTTC. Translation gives CATSRERTVVTKQYF.

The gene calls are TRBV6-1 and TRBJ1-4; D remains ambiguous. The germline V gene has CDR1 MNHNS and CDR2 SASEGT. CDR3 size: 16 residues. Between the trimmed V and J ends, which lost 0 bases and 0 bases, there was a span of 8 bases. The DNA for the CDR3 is TGTGCCAGCAGTGAAGCGGGCCGTGCAACTAATGAAAAACTGTTTTTT. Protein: CASSEAGRATNEKLFF.

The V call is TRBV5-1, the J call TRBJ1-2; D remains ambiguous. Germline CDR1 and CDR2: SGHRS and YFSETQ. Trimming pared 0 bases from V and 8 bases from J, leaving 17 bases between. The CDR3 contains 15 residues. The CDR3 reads CASSLEPGGLEGYTF. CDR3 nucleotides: TGCGCCAGCAGCTTGGAGCCAGGAGGCCTGGAGGGCTACACCTTC.

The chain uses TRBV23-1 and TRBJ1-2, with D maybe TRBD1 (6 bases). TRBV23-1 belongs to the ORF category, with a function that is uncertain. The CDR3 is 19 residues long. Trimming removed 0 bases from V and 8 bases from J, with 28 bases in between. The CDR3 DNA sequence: TGCGCCAGCAGTCAATCCCCCGACAGGCGCCGTCAGTGGTACCGCGGCTACACCTTC. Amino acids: CASSQSPDRRRQWYRGYTF.

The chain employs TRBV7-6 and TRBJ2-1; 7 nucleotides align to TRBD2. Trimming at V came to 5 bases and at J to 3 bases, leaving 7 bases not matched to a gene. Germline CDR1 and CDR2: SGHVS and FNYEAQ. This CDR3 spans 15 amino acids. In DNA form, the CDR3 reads TGTGCCAGCAGCGAGAGCGGGACGTACTACAATGAGCAGTTCTTC. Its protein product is CASSESGTYYNEQFF.

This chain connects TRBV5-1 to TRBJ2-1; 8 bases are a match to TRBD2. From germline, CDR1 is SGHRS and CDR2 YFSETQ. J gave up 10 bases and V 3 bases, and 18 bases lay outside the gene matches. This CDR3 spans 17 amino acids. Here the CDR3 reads CASSYKMWTGGPGEQFF. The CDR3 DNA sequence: TGCGCCAGCAGCTACAAGATGTGGACGGGGGGGCCCGGGGAGCAGTTCTTC.

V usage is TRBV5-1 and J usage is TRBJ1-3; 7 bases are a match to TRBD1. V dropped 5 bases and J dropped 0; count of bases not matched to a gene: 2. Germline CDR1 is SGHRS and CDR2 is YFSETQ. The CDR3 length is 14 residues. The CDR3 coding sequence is TGCGCCAGCAGACAGGGGAACTCTGGAAACACCATATATTTT. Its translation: CASRQGNSGNTIYF.

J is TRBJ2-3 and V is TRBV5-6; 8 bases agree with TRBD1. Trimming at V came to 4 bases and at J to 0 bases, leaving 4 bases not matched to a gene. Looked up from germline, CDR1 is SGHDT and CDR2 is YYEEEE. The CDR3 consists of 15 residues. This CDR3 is CASSPGQASTDTQYF. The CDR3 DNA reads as TGTGCCAGCAGCCCGGGACAGGCCAGCACAGATACGCAGTATTTT.

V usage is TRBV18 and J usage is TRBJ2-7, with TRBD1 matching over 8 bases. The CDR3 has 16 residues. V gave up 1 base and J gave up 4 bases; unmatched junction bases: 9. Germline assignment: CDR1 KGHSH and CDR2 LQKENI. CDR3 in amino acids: CASSPRTGGRVYEQYF. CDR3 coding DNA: TGTGCCAGCTCACCACGAACAGGGGGGCGAGTATACGAGCAGTACTTC.

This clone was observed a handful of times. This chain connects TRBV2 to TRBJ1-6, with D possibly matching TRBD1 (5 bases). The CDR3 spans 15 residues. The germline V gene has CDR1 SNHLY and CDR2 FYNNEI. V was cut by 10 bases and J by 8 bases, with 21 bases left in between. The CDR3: CATHLLQGSDSPLHF. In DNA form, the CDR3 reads TGTGCCACCCATCTGCTTCAGGGTAGTGATTCACCCCTCCACTTT.

CDR3 loop: CASSPGGGSPLHF. CDR3 in DNA: TGTGCCAGCAGCCCCGGGGGGGGTTCACCCCTCCACTTT. The chain combines TRBV7-3 with TRBJ1-6, with D tentatively TRBD1 (5 bases). Germline values: CDR1 SGHTA, CDR2 FQGTGA. The CDR3 runs 13 residues. Trimming cost V 5 bases and J 9 bases, with 11 bases left between them.

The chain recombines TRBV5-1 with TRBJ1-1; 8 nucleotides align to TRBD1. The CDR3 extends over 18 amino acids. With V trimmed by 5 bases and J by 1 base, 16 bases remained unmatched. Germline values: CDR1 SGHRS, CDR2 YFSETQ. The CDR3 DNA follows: TGCGCCAGCAGTCGATTACGGACAGGGTCTTTTGGGAACACTGAAGCTTTCTTT. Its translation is CASSRLRTGSFGNTEAFF.

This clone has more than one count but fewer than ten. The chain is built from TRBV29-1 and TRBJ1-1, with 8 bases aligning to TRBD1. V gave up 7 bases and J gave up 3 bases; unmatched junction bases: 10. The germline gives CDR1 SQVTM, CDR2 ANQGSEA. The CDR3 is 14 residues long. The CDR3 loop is CSAPGTGSHTEAFF. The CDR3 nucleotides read TGCAGCGCCCCTGGGACAGGTTCGCACACTGAAGCTTTCTTT.

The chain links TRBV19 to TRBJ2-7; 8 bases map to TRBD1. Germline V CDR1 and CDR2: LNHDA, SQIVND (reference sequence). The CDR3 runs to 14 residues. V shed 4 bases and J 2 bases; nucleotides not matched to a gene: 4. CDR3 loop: CASSTPTGAYEQYF. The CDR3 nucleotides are TGTGCCAGTAGTACGCCGACAGGGGCCTACGAGCAGTACTTC.

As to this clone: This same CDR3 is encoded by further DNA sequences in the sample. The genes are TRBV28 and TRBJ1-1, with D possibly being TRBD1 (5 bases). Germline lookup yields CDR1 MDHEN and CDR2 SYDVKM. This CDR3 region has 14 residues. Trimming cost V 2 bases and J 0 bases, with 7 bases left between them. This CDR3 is CASSLRQLNTEAFF. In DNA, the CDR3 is TGTGCCAGCAGTTTACGACAGCTGAACACTGAAGCTTTCTTT.

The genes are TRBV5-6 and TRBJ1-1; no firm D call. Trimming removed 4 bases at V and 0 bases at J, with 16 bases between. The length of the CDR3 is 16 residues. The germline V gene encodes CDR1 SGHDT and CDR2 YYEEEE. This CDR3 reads CASSPQGRGMNTEAFF. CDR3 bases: TGTGCCAGCAGCCCACAAGGACGGGGAATGAACACTGAAGCTTTCTTT.

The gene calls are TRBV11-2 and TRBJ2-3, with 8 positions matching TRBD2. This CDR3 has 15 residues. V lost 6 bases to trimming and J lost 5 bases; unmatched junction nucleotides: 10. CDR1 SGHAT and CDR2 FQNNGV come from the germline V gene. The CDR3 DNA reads TGTGCCAGCAGTCGTACTAGCGGCGTGAGAGATACGCAGTATTTT. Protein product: CASSRTSGVRDTQYF.

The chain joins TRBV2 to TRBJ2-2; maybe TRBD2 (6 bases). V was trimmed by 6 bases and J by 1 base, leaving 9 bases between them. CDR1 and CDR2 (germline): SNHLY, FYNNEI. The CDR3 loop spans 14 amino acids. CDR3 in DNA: TGTGCCAGCAGGCTTAGCGGGAACACCGGGGAGCTGTTTTTT. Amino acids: CASRLSGNTGELFF.